This T cell receptor (beta chain) is drawn from a study of CD8 T cells in ankylosing spondylitis. General study points: Ankylosing spondylitis blood seemed to carry a telltale TCR beta motif made of eight highly homologous variants.

With molecular barcodes, quantitative 5'-RACE was used to make the TCR beta libraries. Each CDR3 protein is one row after TCRdb ran MiXCR on the 5' RACE reads. The repertoire holds approximately 220,000 distinct CDR3 sequences, around 24% seen once, with approximately 6.6% in the top ten. This clonotype came up a few times. The target antigen is unknown. V was shortened by 0 bases and J by 0 bases, with 13 bases between the two germline ends. The CDR3 extends over 16 amino acids. CDR1 is SGHRS, CDR2 YFSETQ, per germline. The rearrangement joins TRBV5-1 to TRBJ2-7, with D possibly matching TRBD2 (6 bases). Source material: blood, either unsorted or a sorted T cell fraction (not recorded which). The sequence was obtained from a male donor with ankylosing spondylitis or in good health (not recorded which). The CDR3: CASSLGGDGSSYEQYF. For the CDR3, the DNA is TGCGCCAGCAGCTTGGGGGGGGACGGAAGCTCCTACGAGCAGTACTTC. The whole variable domain, remainder taken from reference TRBV5-1 and TRBJ2-7, is KAGVTQTPRYLIKTRGQQVTLSCSPISGHRSVSWYQQTPGQGLQFLFEYFSETQRNKGNFPGRFSGRQFSNSRSEMNVSTLELGDSALYLCASSLGGDGSSYEQYFGPGTRLTVT.